Below are 19 T cell receptor beta chains sequenced from a single sample in a study of CD4 T cell repertoires in COVID-19. These memory T cells were uncultured and sequenced directly after ex vivo isolation. The protocol was immunoSEQ multiplex PCR, while the TCRdb copy is restricted to in-frame clones and leaves out a portion. The sample includes 20,000 or so clones, about nine tenths of them seen just once. The input for sequencing was central memory CD4+ T cells from blood, taken before the COVID-19 pandemic. These receptor sequences come from a human donor who had COVID-19.

This sequence joins TRBV5-6 and TRBJ2-3, with TRBD1 identical over 11 bases. The CDR3 is 14 residues long. From germline, CDR1 is SGHDT and CDR2 YYEEEE. V lost 4 bases to trimming and J lost 5 bases; unmatched junction nucleotides: 3. The CDR3 loop reads CASSGTGGIDTQYF. The CDR3 DNA is TGTGCCAGCAGCGGGACAGGGGGTATAGATACGCAGTATTTT.

The rearrangement links TRBV18 to TRBJ2-2; TRBD1 matches at 9 bases. CDR3 length: 15 residues. Germline lookup yields CDR1 KGHSH and CDR2 LQKENI. V shed 3 bases, J shed 5 bases, and the junction held 4 bases outside the gene matches. The CDR3 protein is CASSPRGQGTGELFF. As DNA, the CDR3 is TGTGCCAGCTCACCCAGAGGACAGGGGACCGGGGAGCTGTTTTTT.

Remarks on this clone: Other DNA sequences in the sample encode the same CDR3. The chain joins TRBV6-5 to TRBJ2-7; the D is unclear. The CDR3 totals 13 residues. Germline V gene lookup returns CDR1 MNHEY and CDR2 SVGAGI. The germline V and J ends were trimmed by 6 bases and 2 bases, with 11 bases remaining between them. CDR3 sequence: CASRSGLPYEQYF. For the CDR3, the DNA is TGTGCCAGCAGATCAGGCTTGCCCTACGAGCAGTACTTC.

The CDR3 sequence is CASSPDRDGGDTQYF. The DNA for the CDR3 is TGTGCCAGCAGTCCGGACCGGGACGGGGGGGATACGCAGTATTTT. The chain uses TRBV27 and TRBJ2-3; 7 bases are a match to TRBD2. Losses at the gene ends were 5 bases for V and 6 bases for J; bases not matched to a gene: 11. CDR3 length equals 15 residues. Germline V gene sequence: CDR1 MNHEY, CDR2 SMNVEV (reference sequence).

This clone has only a few counts. The chain employs TRBV10-3 and TRBJ1-5, with D perhaps matching TRBD1 (6 bases). The length of the CDR3 is 13 residues. V was pared by 6 bases and J by 3 bases, with 9 bases between. Per the germline V gene, CDR1 is ENHRY and CDR2 is SYGVKD. CDR3 DNA: TGTGCCATCAGGGGGGGGGCCAATCAGCCCCAGCATTTT. Its protein is CAIRGGANQPQHF.

As concerns this clone: Its ends do not fully match the called genes, so a read error is possible. The V gene is TRBV18, the J gene TRBJ1-3, with a weak D call TRBD1 (5 bases). Germline CDR1 is KGHSH and CDR2 is LQKENI. This CDR3 contains 17 residues. CDR3 protein: CASSPTTASSSGDTIYF. In DNA form, the CDR3 reads TGTGCCAGCTCACCGACGACAGCAAGTTCCTCTGGAGACACCATATATTTT.

This clone was counted once. The chain couples TRBV30 to TRBJ2-3; 8 bases agree with TRBD2. The germline CDR1 and CDR2 sequences are GTSNPN and SVGIG (reference sequence). The trim removed 8 bases at V and 3 bases at J, leaving 10 bases unmatched. CDR3 length: 14 residues. The DNA of the CDR3 is TGTGCCGGGGACATGGCGGGAGGTACAGATACGCAGTATTTT. It yields the protein CAGDMAGGTDTQYF.

V is TRBV2 and J is TRBJ2-5; D gene unclear. The CDR3 runs to 15 residues. V was cut by 5 bases and J by 7 bases, with 20 bases left in between. The V gene's germline CDR1 is SNHLY and CDR2 FYNNEI. As DNA, the CDR3 is TGTGCCAGCAGTAATCGTATGGGCCAGCCAGGGACCCAGTACTTC. It is translated as CASSNRMGQPGTQYF.

V and J are TRBV14 and TRBJ1-3; D is possibly TRBD1 (6 bases). The V gene's germline CDR1 is SGHDN and CDR2 FVKESK. V gave up 3 bases and J gave up 0 bases, with 15 bases separating them. This CDR3 is 17 amino acids long. The CDR3 nucleotides are TGTGCCAGCAGCCAGCACCACAGGGCCAGCTCTGGAAACACCATATATTTT. Its protein is CASSQHHRASSGNTIYF.

This chain connects TRBV6-6 to TRBJ2-6, with D perhaps matching TRBD2 (5 bases). Between the trimmed V and J ends, which lost 6 bases and 4 bases, there was a span of 13 bases. CDR1 and CDR2 from the germline V gene are MNHNY and SVGAGI (reference sequence). This CDR3 comprises 15 residues. In DNA, the CDR3 is TGTGCCAGCAGGGACTCATTTGACGGGGCCAACGTCCTGACTTTC. It codes for CASRDSFDGANVLTF.

The V gene is TRBV10-3, the J gene TRBJ2-5, with TRBD2 matching 7 bases. With V trimmed by 11 bases and J by 5 bases, 5 bases remained unmatched. This CDR3 spans 11 amino acids. Per germline, CDR1 ENHRY and CDR2 SYGVKD. CDR3 region: CASGSGETQYF. CDR3 DNA: TGTGCCTCGGGTAGCGGGGAGACCCAGTACTTC.

The gene calls are TRBV18 and TRBJ1-2, with D maybe TRBD1 (6 bases). There are 14 residues in the CDR3. The V gene lost 3 bases and the J gene lost 9 bases, with 17 bases spanning the gap. CDR1 is KGHSH and CDR2 is LQKENI in the germline V gene. The CDR3 region has the DNA TGTGCCAGCTCACCTGTTGACAGGTTACGACGCTACACCTTC. It codes for CASSPVDRLRRYTF.

The J gene is TRBJ1-5, the V gene TRBV19, with a weak D call TRBD1 (5 bases). Trimming pared 3 bases from V and 11 bases from J, leaving 17 bases between. This CDR3 region has 14 residues. In germline, CDR1 is LNHDA, CDR2 SQIVND (reference sequence). The CDR3 DNA reads TGTGCCAGTAGTATGGGGGAGGAGCCCCGGGCCCAGCATTTT. This sequence encodes CASSMGEEPRAQHF.

The chain links TRBV11-3 to TRBJ2-7; TRBD2 matches at 7 bases. There are 13 residues in the CDR3. Trimming took 3 bases from V and 6 from J; bases not matched to a gene: 5. Germline V gene sequence: CDR1 SGHNT, CDR2 YENEEA. CDR3 coding DNA: TGTGCCAGCAGCTTGCGGGAGAATTCCGAGCAGTACTTC. Translated, it gives CASSLRENSEQYF.

This sequence joins TRBV13 and TRBJ2-7, with a tentative D call TRBD1 (6 bases). The V and J ends lost 5 bases and 0 bases respectively, with 29 bases between them. The length of the CDR3 is 20 residues. In germline, CDR1 is PRHDT, CDR2 FYEKMQ (reference sequence). The CDR3, as DNA: TGTGCCAGCAGCCTCTTAGGTGTGGGGGCTCGAGCGGCCGACTCCTACGAGCAGTACTTC. This codes for CASSLLGVGARAADSYEQYF. Supplemented by reference TRBV13 and TRBJ2-7, the full variable domain reads AAGVIQSPRHLIKEKRETATLKCYPIPRHDTVYWYQQGPGQDPQFLISFYEKMQSDKGSIPDRFSAQQFSDYHSELNMSSLELGDSALYFCASSLLGVGARAADSYEQYFGPGTRLTVT.

This chain joins TRBV2 and TRBJ2-5; possible D gene TRBD1, 5 bases. V was pared by 8 bases and J by 2 bases, with 12 bases between. The germline gives CDR1 SNHLY, CDR2 FYNNEI. The CDR3 consists of 13 residues. CDR3 DNA sequence: TGTGCCAGCGACAGTTTGCCGCAAGAGACCCAGTACTTC. This gives the protein CASDSLPQETQYF.

V and J are TRBV5-1 and TRBJ1-1; the match to TRBD1 covers 8 bases. Trimming at V came to 5 bases and at J to 2 bases, leaving 8 bases not matched to a gene. Germline V CDR1 and CDR2: SGHRS, YFSETQ. The CDR3 length is 15 residues. The CDR3 nucleotides are TGCGCCAGCAGTCAGGGGGCGACTATTAACACTGAAGCTTTCTTT. Amino acid sequence: CASSQGATINTEAFF.

This chain links TRBV29-1 with TRBJ2-7, with 7 bases that match TRBD1. Germline V gives CDR1 SQVTM, CDR2 ANQGSEA. Unmatched junction bases numbered 6, after V lost 7 bases and J lost 3 bases. The CDR3 sequence is 12 residues long. CDR3 loop: CSAKGQYYEQYF. Here the CDR3 DNA reads TGCAGCGCAAAGGGACAGTACTACGAGCAGTACTTC.

There are a few counts of this clone. V and J are TRBV5-1 and TRBJ2-2, with 7 bases that match TRBD2. The length of the CDR3 is 15 residues. The V and J ends lost 5 bases and 1 base, in that order; junction bases with no gene match: 5. Germline-derived CDR1 and CDR2 are SGHRS and YFSETQ. Written as DNA, the CDR3 is TGCGCCAGCAGGAGCGGCGGGGGGAACACCGGGGAGCTGTTTTTT. This translates into CASRSGGGNTGELFF.